A selection of T cell receptor beta chains follows, all from one sample in a study of T cell repertoires in cytomegalovirus infection. Using its own MiXCR run on the reads, TCRdb lists one record per CDR3 protein. Here the sample spans more than 150,000 distinct CDR3 sequences, about 21% being singletons. Sequencing was performed on PBMCs. Receptors originate from a human donor in good health (CMV status not recorded). Some clones in this sample may be carry-over from other donors' samples. Each CDR3 is given with its conserved first and last residue. A D gene is named only where the DNA matches it firmly. Some rows have no size entry. The others give once, few or many, or a class for an expanded clone.

j_gene,d_gene,v_gene,len,abundance,CDR3nt,CDR3aa
TRBJ2-3,TRBD2,TRBV7-8,16,many,TGTGCCAGCAGCCAACGGACTAGCGGGGGACCAGATACGCAGTATTTT,CASSQRTSGGPDTQYF
TRBJ2-1,-,TRBV6-1,14,many,TGTGCCAGCAGTAAGACTACCTCGTTCGATGAGCAGTTCTTC,CASSKTTSFDEQFF
TRBJ1-1,-,TRBV7-3,14,-,TGTGCCAGCACCCCTAAACTGGGCAACACTGAAGCTTTCTTT,CASTPKLGNTEAFF
TRBJ2-7,-,TRBV2,15,-,TGTGCCAGCAGTGAGGGGCCAGGGATGCCCTACGAGCAGTACTTC,CASSEGPGMPYEQYF
TRBJ2-1,-,TRBV15,17,-,TGTGCCACCAGCGGTCGTCGTGAAGGATCTCTTCGCAATGAGCAGTTCTTC,CATSGRREGSLRNEQFF
TRBJ2-7,TRBD2,TRBV3-1,14,-,TGTGCCAGCAGCCAAGGGCGGGGGGCCTACGAGCAGTACTTC,CASSQGRGAYEQYF
TRBJ1-5,-,TRBV4-2,15,-,TGTGCCAGCAGCCAAGATTCAGATAGCAATCAGCCCCAGCATTTT,CASSQDSDSNQPQHF
TRBJ2-1,TRBD2,TRBV7-9,14,many,TGTGCCAGCCGACAAGCGGGAGCCAACAATGAGCAGTTCTTC,CASRQAGANNEQFF
TRBJ2-2,TRBD2,TRBV6-8,18,-,TGTGCCAGCAGTCGCAGGACTAGCGGGAGGATGAACACCGGGGAGCTGTTTTTT,CASSRRTSGRMNTGELFF
TRBJ2-3,-,TRBV18,12,few,TGTGCCAGCTCCCCGGTCGGCGGAGCGCAGTATTTT,CASSPVGGAQYF
TRBJ2-1,TRBD2,TRBV7-9,15,medium-sized,TGTGCCAGCAGCCTTAGCGGGGGCCTCTACAATGAGCAGTTCTTC,CASSLSGGLYNEQFF
TRBJ2-6,-,TRBV6-5,16,-,TGTGCCAGCAGTTACTCGATAGGGGCCGGGGCCAACGTCCTGACTTTC,CASSYSIGAGANVLTF
TRBJ2-5,TRBD2,TRBV10-3,16,few,TGTGCCATCAAGCCCCAGGCGGCTAGCGGGAAAGAGACCCAGTACTTC,CAIKPQAASGKETQYF
TRBJ2-1,TRBD2,TRBV23-1,18,-,TGCGCCAGCAGTCAATCACGGACTAGCCCCTATCCCTCGAATGAGCAGTTCTTC,CASSQSRTSPYPSNEQFF
TRBJ2-2,-,TRBV28,13,-,TGTGCCAGCAGTTTGACTACCCCCGGGGAGCTGTTTTTT,CASSLTTPGELFF
TRBJ2-5,-,TRBV7-3,13,few,TGTGCCAGCAGCTTAACCGCTGCTGAGACCCAGTACTTC,CASSLTAAETQYF
TRBJ1-1,TRBD1,TRBV12-3/TRBV12-4,12,few,TGTGCCAGCGGGGGACAGTTCACTGAAGCTTTCTTT,CASGGQFTEAFF
TRBJ1-1,-,TRBV7-9,16,-,TGTGCCAGCAGCCCCCCCGGAGAAGGGCCGAACACTGAAGCTTTCTTT,CASSPPGEGPNTEAFF
TRBJ2-2,TRBD2,TRBV11-2,16,few,TGTGCCAGCAGCTTAGATCTACTAGCGGCCACCGGGGAGCTGTTTTTT,CASSLDLLAATGELFF
TRBJ1-2,-,TRBV7-9,14,few,TGTGCCAGCGCACTTCGGGAACAGGTCCATGGCTACACCTTC,CASALREQVHGYTF
TRBJ2-2,TRBD2,TRBV20-1,15,-,TGCAGTGCTAGAGATGGGACTAGCGCCACCGGGGAGCTGTTTTTT,CSARDGTSATGELFF
TRBJ1-1,-,TRBV6-2/TRBV6-3,13,few,TGTGCCAGCAGTTCCCGGGAGAACACTGAAGCTTTCTTT,CASSSRENTEAFF
TRBJ2-2,-,TRBV27,14,-,TGTGCCAGCAGTTCACGGACTACCACCGGGGAGCTGTTTTTT,CASSSRTTTGELFF
TRBJ1-1,-,TRBV20-1,14,-,TGCAGTGCTAGAGATGTCTCAGGGAACACTGAAGCTTTCTTT,CSARDVSGNTEAFF
TRBJ2-1,-,TRBV28,20,few,TGTGCCAGCAGTTTGCCTTTTCCCAAACCACGGGGACGGGGCTACAATGAGCAGTTCTTC,CASSLPFPKPRGRGYNEQFF
TRBJ2-1,TRBD2,TRBV7-9,15,many,TGTGCCAGCAGCTTAGCGGGACTAGCTTACAATGAGCAGTTCTTC,CASSLAGLAYNEQFF
TRBJ2-7,TRBD2,TRBV28,13,-,TGTGCCAGCAGTTTGCGGGAGTCACACGAGCAGTACTTC,CASSLRESHEQYF
TRBJ1-1,-,TRBV19,13,few,TGTGCCAGTAGTATAACGAAGAAGACTGAAGCTTTCTTT,CASSITKKTEAFF
TRBJ2-1,-,TRBV7-8,15,many,TGTGCCAGCAGCTTAAGTGTGATTCCAGGGCATGAGCAGTTCTTC,CASSLSVIPGHEQFF
TRBJ1-1,-,TRBV6-1,14,many,TGTGCCACCGACCTACAGGAAGGTAACACTGAAGCTTTCTTT,CATDLQEGNTEAFF
TRBJ1-1,-,TRBV5-1,15,-,TGCGCCAGCAATCTAAGGATGCCGCGGGACGGGAAAGCTTTCTTT,CASNLRMPRDGKAFF
TRBJ2-3,-,TRBV14,14,many,TGTGCCAGCAGCCCCCGGACTAGCACAGATACGCAGTATTTT,CASSPRTSTDTQYF
TRBJ1-1,TRBD1,TRBV2,14,-,TGTGCCAGCGAAAACAGGGGGCTGAAGACTGAAGCTTTCTTT,CASENRGLKTEAFF
TRBJ2-1,-,TRBV5-1,14,many,TGCGCCAGCAGCTCCCCCGTCCGGACGGGTGAGCAGTTCTTC,CASSSPVRTGEQFF
TRBJ2-7,TRBD2,TRBV19,15,-,TGTGCCAGTAGTATTACCAGCGGGATAGGCTACGAGCAGTACTTC,CASSITSGIGYEQYF
TRBJ2-1,TRBD2,TRBV11-3,16,few,TGTGCCAGCAGAGGGACTAGCGGGAGATCCTACAATGAGCAGTTCTTC,CASRGTSGRSYNEQFF
TRBJ2-1,-,TRBV2,13,many,TGTGCCAGCAGCCCAGCCAGGGACGCTGAGCAGTTCTTC,CASSPARDAEQFF
TRBJ2-5,TRBD2,TRBV4-3,16,many,TGCGCCAGCAGCCGAGGAACTAGCGGAGTACAAGAGACCCAGTACTTC,CASSRGTSGVQETQYF
TRBJ1-5,-,TRBV2,14,-,TGTGCCAGCAGCACAGACTTTAGCAATCAGCCCCAGCATTTT,CASSTDFSNQPQHF
TRBJ1-4,-,TRBV4-1,16,-,TGCGCCAGCAGCCAGGGACTTCGGTCCAGTCTTGAAAAACTGTTTTTT,CASSQGLRSSLEKLFF